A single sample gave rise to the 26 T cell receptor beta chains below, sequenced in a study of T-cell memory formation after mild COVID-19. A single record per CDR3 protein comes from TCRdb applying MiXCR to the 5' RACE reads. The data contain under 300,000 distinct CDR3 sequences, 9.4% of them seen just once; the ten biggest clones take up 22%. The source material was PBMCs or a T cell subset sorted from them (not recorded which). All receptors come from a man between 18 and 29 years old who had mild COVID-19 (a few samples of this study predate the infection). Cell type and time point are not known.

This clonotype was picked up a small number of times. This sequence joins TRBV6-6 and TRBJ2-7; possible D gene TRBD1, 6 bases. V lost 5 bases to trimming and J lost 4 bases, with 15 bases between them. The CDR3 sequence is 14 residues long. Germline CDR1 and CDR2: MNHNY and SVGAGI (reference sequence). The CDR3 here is CASSTLSGEYEQYF. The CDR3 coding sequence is TGTGCCAGCAGTACCTTATCAGGGGAGTACGAGCAGTACTTC.

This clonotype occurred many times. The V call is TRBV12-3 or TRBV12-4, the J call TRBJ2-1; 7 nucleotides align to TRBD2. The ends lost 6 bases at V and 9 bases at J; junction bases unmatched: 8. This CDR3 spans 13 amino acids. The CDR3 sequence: CASRSGLVGEQFF. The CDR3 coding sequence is TGTGCCAGCAGGTCAGGACTAGTGGGTGAGCAGTTCTTC.

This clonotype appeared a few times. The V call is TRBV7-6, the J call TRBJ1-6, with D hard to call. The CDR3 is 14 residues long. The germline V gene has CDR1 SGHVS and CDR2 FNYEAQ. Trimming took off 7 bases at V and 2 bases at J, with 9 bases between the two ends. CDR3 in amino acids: CASTADTYNSPLHF. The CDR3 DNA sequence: TGTGCCAGCACCGCAGACACCTATAATTCACCCCTCCACTTT. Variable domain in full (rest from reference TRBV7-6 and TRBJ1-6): GAGVSQSPRYKVTKRGQDVALRCDPISGHVSLYWYRQALGQGPEFLTYFNYEAQQDKSGLPNDRFSAERPEGSISTLTIQRTEQRDSAMYRCASTADTYNSPLHFGNGTRLTVT.

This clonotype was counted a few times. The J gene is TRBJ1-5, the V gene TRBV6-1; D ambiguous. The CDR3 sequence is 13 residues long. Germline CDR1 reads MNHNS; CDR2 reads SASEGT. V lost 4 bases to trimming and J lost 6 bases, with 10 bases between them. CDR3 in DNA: TGTGCCAGCAGTGCCCGAAACTCTCAGCCCCAGCATTTT. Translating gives CASSARNSQPQHF.

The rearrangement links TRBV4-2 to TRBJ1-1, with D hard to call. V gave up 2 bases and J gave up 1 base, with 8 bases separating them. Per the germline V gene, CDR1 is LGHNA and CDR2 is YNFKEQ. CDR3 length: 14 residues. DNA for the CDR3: TGTGCCAGCAGCCAACGGACTGCGAACACTGAAGCTTTCTTT. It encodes CASSQRTANTEAFF.

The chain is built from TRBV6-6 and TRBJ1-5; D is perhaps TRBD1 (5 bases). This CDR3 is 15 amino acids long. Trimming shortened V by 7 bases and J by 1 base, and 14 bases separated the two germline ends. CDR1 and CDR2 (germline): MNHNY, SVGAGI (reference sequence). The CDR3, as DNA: TGTGCCAGCACGAGAAGGGGCCTGAGCAATCAGCCCCAGCATTTT. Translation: CASTRRGLSNQPQHF.

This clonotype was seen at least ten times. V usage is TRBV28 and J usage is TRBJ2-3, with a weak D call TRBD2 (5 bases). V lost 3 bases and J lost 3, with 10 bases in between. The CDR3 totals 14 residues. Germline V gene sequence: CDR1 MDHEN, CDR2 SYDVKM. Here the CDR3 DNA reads TGTGCCAGCAGTTTTAGGAGGATTACAGATACGCAGTATTTT. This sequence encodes CASSFRRITDTQYF.

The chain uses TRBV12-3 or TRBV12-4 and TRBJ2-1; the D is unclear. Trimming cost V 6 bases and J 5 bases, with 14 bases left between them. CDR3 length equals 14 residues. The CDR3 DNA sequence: TGTGCCAGCAGCACCGTCGCAGTTAACAATGAGCAGTTCTTC. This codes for CASSTVAVNNEQFF.

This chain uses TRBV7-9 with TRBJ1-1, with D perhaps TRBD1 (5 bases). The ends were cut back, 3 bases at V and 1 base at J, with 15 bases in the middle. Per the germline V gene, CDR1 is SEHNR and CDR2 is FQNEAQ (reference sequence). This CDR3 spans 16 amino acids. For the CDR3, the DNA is TGTGCCAGCAGCTTTCGCGTGGGGGATCCGAACACTGAAGCTTTCTTT. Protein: CASSFRVGDPNTEAFF.

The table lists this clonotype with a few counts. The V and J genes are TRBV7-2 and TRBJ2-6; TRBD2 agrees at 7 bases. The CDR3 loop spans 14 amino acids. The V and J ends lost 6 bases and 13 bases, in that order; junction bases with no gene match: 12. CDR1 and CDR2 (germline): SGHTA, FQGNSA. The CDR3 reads CASSPSGGSWVLTF. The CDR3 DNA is TGTGCCAGCAGTCCTAGCGGAGGGAGCTGGGTCCTGACTTTC. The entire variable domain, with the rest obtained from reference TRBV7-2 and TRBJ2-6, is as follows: GAGVSQSPSNKVTEKGKDVELRCDPISGHTALYWYRQSLGQGLEFLIYFQGNSAPDKSGLPSDRFSAERTGGSVSTLTIQRTQQEDSAVYLCASSPSGGSWVLTFGAGSRLTVL.

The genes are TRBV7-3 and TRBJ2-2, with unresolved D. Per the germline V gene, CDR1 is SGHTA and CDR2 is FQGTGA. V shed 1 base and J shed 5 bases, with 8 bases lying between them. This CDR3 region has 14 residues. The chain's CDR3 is CASSLSSGTGELFF. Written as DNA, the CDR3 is TGTGCCAGCAGCTTAAGTTCGGGTACCGGGGAGCTGTTTTTT.

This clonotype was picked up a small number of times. CDR3 sequence (DNA): TGCGCCAGCGGAACTAGCGGGGGGCATACGCAGTATTTT. Translating gives CASGTSGGHTQYF. V is TRBV10-2 and J is TRBJ2-3, with 12 bases fitting TRBD2. CDR1 is WSHSY and CDR2 is SAAADI in the germline V gene. V shed 8 bases and J 7 bases; nucleotides not matched to a gene: 4. This CDR3 spans 13 amino acids.

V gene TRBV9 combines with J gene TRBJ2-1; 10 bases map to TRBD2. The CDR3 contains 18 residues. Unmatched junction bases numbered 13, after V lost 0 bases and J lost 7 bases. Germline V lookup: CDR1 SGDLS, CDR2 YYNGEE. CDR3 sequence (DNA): TGTGCCAGCAGCGTAGGTTCTAGCGGGGGCCTCTCCACAAATGAGCAGTTCTTC. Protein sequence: CASSVGSSGGLSTNEQFF.

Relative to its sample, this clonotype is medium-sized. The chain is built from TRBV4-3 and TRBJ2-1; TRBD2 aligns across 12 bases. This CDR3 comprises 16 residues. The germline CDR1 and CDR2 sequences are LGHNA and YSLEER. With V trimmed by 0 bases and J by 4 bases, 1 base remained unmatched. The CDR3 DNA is TGCGCCAGCAGCCAAGAAACTAGCGGGGGGTACAATGAGCAGTTCTTC. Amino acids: CASSQETSGGYNEQFF.

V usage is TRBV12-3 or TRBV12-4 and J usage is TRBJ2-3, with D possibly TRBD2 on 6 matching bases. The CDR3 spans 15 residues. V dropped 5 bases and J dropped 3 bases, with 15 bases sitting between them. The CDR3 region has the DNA TGTGCCAGCAGTCCCTCGGGACTCCTAACAGATACGCAGTATTTT. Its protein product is CASSPSGLLTDTQYF.

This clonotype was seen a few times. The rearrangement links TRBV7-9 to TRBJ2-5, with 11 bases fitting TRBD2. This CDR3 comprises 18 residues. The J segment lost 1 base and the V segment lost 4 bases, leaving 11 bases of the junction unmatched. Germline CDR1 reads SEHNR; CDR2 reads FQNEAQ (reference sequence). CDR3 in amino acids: CASSSRRLAGPTQETQYF. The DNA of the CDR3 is TGTGCCAGCAGCTCCCGGAGACTAGCGGGGCCTACCCAAGAGACCCAGTACTTC.

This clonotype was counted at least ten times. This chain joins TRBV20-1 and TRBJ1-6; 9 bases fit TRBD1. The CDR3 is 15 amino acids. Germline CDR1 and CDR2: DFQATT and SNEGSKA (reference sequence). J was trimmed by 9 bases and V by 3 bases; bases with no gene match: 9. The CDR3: CSARTGGSGRSPLHF. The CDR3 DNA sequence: TGCAGTGCTAGGACAGGGGGAAGCGGACGTTCACCCCTCCACTTT.

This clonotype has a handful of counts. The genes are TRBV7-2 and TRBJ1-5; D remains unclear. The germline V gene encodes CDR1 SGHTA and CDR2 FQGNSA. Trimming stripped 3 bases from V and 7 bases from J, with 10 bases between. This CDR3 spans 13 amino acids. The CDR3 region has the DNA TGTGCCAGCAGCTTCACGGTTTGGCAGCCCCAGCATTTT. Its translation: CASSFTVWQPQHF.

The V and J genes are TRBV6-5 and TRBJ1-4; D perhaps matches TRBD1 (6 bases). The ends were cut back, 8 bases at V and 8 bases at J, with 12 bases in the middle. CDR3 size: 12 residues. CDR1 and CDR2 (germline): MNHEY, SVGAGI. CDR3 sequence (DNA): TGTGCCAGCGGAGGAGGGGGGGAAAAACTGTTTTTT. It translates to CASGGGGEKLFF.

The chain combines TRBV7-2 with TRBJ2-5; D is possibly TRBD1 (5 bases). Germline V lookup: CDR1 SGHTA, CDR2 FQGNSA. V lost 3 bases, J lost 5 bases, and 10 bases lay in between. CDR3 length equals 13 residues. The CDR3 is CASSLQGWETQYF. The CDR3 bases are TGTGCCAGCAGCTTGCAGGGCTGGGAGACCCAGTACTTC.

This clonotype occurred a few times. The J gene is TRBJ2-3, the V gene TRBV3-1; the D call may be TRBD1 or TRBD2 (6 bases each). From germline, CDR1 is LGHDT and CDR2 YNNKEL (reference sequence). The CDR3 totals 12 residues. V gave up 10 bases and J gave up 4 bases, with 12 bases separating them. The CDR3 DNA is TGTGCCACCAGGGGCGGGGCAGATACGCAGTATTTT. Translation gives CATRGGADTQYF.

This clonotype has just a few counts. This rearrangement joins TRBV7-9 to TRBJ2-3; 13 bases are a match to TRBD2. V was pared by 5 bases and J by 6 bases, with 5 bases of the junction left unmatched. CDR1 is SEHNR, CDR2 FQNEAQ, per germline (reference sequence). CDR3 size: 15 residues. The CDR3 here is CASSPGLAGRDTQYF. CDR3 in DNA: TGTGCCAGCAGCCCGGGACTAGCGGGGAGGGATACGCAGTATTTT. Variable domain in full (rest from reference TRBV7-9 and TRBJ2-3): DTGVSQNPRHKITKRGQNVTFRCDPISEHNRLYWYRQTLGQGPEFLTYFQNEAQLEKSRLLSDRFSAERPKGSFSTLEIQRTEQGDSAMYLCASSPGLAGRDTQYFGPGTRLTVL.

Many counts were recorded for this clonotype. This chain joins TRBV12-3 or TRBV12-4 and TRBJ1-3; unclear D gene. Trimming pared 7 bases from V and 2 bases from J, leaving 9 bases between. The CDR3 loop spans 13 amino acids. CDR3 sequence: CASNLGPGNTIYF. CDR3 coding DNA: TGTGCCAGCAATCTTGGGCCTGGAAACACCATATATTTT.

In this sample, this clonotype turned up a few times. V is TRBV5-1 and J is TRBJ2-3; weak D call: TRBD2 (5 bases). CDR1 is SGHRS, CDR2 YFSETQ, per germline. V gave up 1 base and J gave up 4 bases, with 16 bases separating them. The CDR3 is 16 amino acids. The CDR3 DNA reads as TGCGCCAGCAGCTTGTTCTCATCGGGGTCCCCAGATACGCAGTATTTT. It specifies CASSLFSSGSPDTQYF.

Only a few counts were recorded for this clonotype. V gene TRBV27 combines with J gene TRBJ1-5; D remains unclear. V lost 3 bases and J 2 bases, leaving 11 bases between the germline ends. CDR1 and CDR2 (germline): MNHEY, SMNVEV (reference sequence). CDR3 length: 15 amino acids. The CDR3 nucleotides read TGTGCCAGCAGTTTTACGGGCAGTCGCAATCAGCCCCAGCATTTT. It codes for CASSFTGSRNQPQHF.

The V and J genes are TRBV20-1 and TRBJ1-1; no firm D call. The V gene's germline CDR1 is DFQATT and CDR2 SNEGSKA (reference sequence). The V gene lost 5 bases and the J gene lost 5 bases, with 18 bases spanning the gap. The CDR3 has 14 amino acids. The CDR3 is CSAWNRGERTEAFF. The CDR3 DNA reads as TGCAGTGCTTGGAATCGAGGCGAACGTACTGAAGCTTTCTTT.